Listed here is a single TCR beta chain. The antigen is unknown. The CDR3 has 16 amino acids. CDR1 is ENHRY and CDR2 is SYGVKD in the germline V gene. Trimming removed 7 bases from V and 0 bases from J, with 17 bases in between. This sample is drawn from a study of CD8+ T cells in alopecia areata. After isolation, RNA underwent reverse transcription to generate cDNA as the sequencing template. This table comes from immunoSEQ multiplex PCR, and its TCRdb copy is limited to in-frame clones, with some not included. The table has about 290,000 clones, roughly 50% seen once. The study's findings and limits: There was only one nonresponder, so it was unclear how baseline CD8+ expansion relates to response. More clonal than normal scalp was lesional scalp, particularly alopecia totalis/universalis.

Treatment indicated: oral pan-JAK inhibitor, 5-10 mg twice daily. V gene TRBV10-3 combines with J gene TRBJ2-3, with D maybe TRBD1 (5 bases). This TCR was recovered from a human donor with alopecia areata. The specimen was CD4+ T cells sorted from blood, collected at week 24, from a patient treated with tofacitinib. CDR3 residues: CAINRDDRASTDTQYF. The CDR3 region has the DNA TGTGCCATCAATCGTGATGACAGAGCGAGCACAGATACGCAGTATTTT.